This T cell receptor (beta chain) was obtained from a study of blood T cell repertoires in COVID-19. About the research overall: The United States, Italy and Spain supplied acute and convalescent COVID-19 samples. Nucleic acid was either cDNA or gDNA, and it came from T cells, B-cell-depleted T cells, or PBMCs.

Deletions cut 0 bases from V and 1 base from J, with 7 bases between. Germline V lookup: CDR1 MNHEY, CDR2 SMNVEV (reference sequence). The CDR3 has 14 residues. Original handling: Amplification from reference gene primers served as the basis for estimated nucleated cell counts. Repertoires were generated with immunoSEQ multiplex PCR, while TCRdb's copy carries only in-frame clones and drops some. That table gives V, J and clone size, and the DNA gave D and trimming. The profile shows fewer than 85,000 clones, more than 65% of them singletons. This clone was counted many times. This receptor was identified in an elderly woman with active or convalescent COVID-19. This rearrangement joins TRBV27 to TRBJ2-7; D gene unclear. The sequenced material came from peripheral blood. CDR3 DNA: TGTGCCAGCAGTTTATCTGTCTCGTCCTACGAGCAGTACTTC. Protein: CASSLSVSSYEQYF.